This entry features one TCR beta chain sequence. Making TCR beta cDNA involved 400 to 600 ng total RNA and a constant-region primer. TCR beta libraries came from three nested multiplex PCR rounds using slightly modified ARM-PCR. It was with TRBV1-TRBV30 forward primers and a C-beta reverse primer that the first two PCR rounds were run, at roughly 10 cycles each. TCRdb used MiXCR to reprocess the multiplex PCR reads, holding one entry per CDR3 protein. The table lists about 78,000 distinct CDR3 sequences, roughly two thirds of them singletons. The CDR3 is 17 residues long. Per germline, CDR1 LGHNT and CDR2 FRNRAP. V lost 0 bases and J lost 6; bases outside the gene matches: 7. The record originates from a study of tumor-infiltrating lymphocytes in primary liver carcinoma. Study overall: The neoplasms were of stage T1-T3 N0M0, with dimensions of 4.2 to 10 cm across.

The approximately 20-31 mg bulk tissue piece was not sorted before simultaneous RNA and DNA extraction. The gene calls are TRBV12-5 and TRBJ2-2; 10 positions agree with TRBD1. This receptor was taken from a woman between 55 and 75 years old with primary liver carcinoma and hepatitis B virus infection. The specimen sequenced was liver tumor tissue from sampling region 4. Subset given: tumor region T4, right-lateral pole. The CDR3 region has the DNA TGTGCTAGTGGTTTGGTGTCCGGGACAGGGGTAGCCGGGGAGCTGTTTTTT. Translating gives CASGLVSGTGVAGELFF.